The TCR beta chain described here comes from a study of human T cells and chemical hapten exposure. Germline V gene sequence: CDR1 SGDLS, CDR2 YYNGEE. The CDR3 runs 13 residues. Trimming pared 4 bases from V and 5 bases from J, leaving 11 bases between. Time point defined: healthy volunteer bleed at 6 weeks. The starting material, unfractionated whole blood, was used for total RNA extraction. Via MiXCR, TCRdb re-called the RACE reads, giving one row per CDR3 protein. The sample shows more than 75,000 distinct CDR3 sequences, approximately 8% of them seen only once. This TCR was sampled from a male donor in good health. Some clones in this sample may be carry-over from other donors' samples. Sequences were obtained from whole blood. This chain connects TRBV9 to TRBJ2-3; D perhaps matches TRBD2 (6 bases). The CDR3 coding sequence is TGTGCCAGCAGCCCCGGGGGACTAGATACGCAGTATTTT. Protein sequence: CASSPGGLDTQYF.